This TCR beta chain comes out of a study of cytomegalovirus exposure and HLA in healthy donors. Study in general: A previous analysis identified 90 million to 140 million unique TCR beta sequences derived from some 170 million T cells.

In germline, CDR1 is SGHKS, CDR2 YYEKEE (reference sequence). Trimming took off 2 bases at V and 8 bases at J, with 13 bases between the two ends. CDR3 length: 13 amino acids. Amplification used 60 Vbeta primers and 13 Jbeta primers. Here immunoSEQ multiplex PCR was the method, and the copy in TCRdb shows in-frame clones only, minus some. The sample includes about 150,000 clones, over 80% of them seen just once. The receptor was derived from a woman aged 18 to 35 in good health and CMV-seronegative. The chain is built from TRBV5-5 and TRBJ1-2; D is undetermined. Source material: PBMCs. As DNA, the CDR3 is TGTGCCAGCAGCTTATCCCCAGGTCGCGGCTACACCTTC. Encoded protein: CASSLSPGRGYTF. The full variable domain, in which reference TRBV5-5 and TRBJ1-2 provide the parts outside the CDR3, is DAGVTQSPTHLIKTRGQQVTLRCSPISGHKSVSWYQQVLGQGPQFIFQYYEKEERGRGNFPDRFSARQFPNYSSELNVNALLLGDSALYLCASSLSPGRGYTFGSGTRLTVV.